Listed here are 27 T cell receptor beta chains from one sample, sequenced in a study of blood T cell repertoires in COVID-19. The repertoire was sequenced with immunoSEQ multiplex PCR; TCRdb's copy has only in-frame clones and lacks some. The table lists around 300,000 clones, about 85% of them singletons, with 3% in the top ten. Sample: PBMCs or T cells enriched from blood (not recorded which). Receptors originate from a woman aged 45 to 65 who had recovered from COVID-19.

This clone was recorded a few times. This chain joins TRBV5-1 and TRBJ1-1; tentatively, D is TRBD1 (5 bases). V was trimmed by 0 bases and J by 8 bases, leaving 14 bases between them. The CDR3 is made up of 14 amino acids. Looked up from germline, CDR1 is SGHRS and CDR2 is YFSETQ. The CDR3 DNA reads as TGCGCCAGCAGCTTGGTCGTACCCGGGGGAGAAGCTTTCTTT. Amino acid sequence: CASSLVVPGGEAFF.

In this sample, this clone turned up a few times. The genes are TRBV5-4 and TRBJ2-7; 9 bases map to TRBD2. CDR1 and CDR2 from the germline V gene are SGHNT and YYREEE (reference sequence). The junction had 15 bases not matched to a gene; V was cut back by 4 bases and J by 4 bases. The CDR3 has 17 amino acids. CDR3 nucleotide sequence: TGTGCCAGCAGCCCGGGAGGGGGGGTCACTAGCGGGTACGAGCAGTACTTC. It translates to CASSPGGGVTSGYEQYF.

This clone was seen a few times. This chain connects TRBV20-1 to TRBJ1-6; 9 bases map to TRBD1. This CDR3 has 14 amino acids. CDR1 and CDR2 from the germline V gene are DFQATT and SNEGSKA (reference sequence). Germline trimming cut 3 bases from V and 11 bases from J; bases unmatched to any gene: 8. CDR3 residues: CSASSDRGLPPLHF. CDR3 nucleotide sequence: TGCAGTGCTAGTTCGGACAGGGGTTTGCCACCCCTCCACTTT.

The table lists this clone with a count of one. The rearrangement uses TRBV25-1 and TRBJ1-1; D gene uncertain. The CDR3 covers 14 residues. Per the germline V gene, CDR1 is MGHDK and CDR2 is SYGVNS. Trimming removed 1 base at V and 11 bases at J, with 17 bases between. The CDR3 reads CASSEFLRVSAAFF. In nucleotides, the CDR3 is TGTGCCAGCAGTGAATTTCTCCGTGTATCTGCGGCTTTCTTT. Variable domain in full (rest from reference TRBV25-1 and TRBJ1-1): EADIYQTPRYLVIGTGKKITLECSQTMGHDKMYWYQQDPGMELHLIHYSYGVNSTEKGDLSSESTVSRIRTEHFPLTLESARPSHTSQYLCASSEFLRVSAAFFGQGTRLTVV.

The table lists this clone with a few counts. Here the CDR3 reads CASTKGSGGDQPQHF. CDR3 in DNA: TGTGCCAGTACCAAAGGATCAGGGGGCGACCAGCCCCAGCATTTT. The V and J genes are TRBV19 and TRBJ1-5; 8 nucleotides line up with TRBD1. Germline V gene lookup returns CDR1 LNHDA and CDR2 SQIVND (reference sequence). V shed 7 bases, J shed 7 bases, and the junction held 12 bases outside the gene matches. The CDR3 is 15 amino acids.

In its sample, this clone was seen once. V gene TRBV10-1 combines with J gene TRBJ1-4, with 8 bases aligning to TRBD1. The V segment lost 10 bases and the J segment 4 bases; nucleotides outside the gene matches: 5. The CDR3 is made up of 13 amino acids. Germline CDR1 is WNHNN and CDR2 is SYGVQD (reference sequence). CDR3 in amino acids: CAKPGQDNEKLFF. For the CDR3, the DNA is TGCGCCAAACCGGGACAGGATAATGAAAAACTGTTTTTT.

This clone was detected only a few times. This chain joins TRBV30 and TRBJ2-2, with D uncertain. V was trimmed by 1 base and J by 4 bases, leaving 4 bases between them. Germline lookup yields CDR1 GTSNPN and CDR2 SVGIG (reference sequence). CDR3 length: 12 amino acids. This CDR3 reads CAWSDSTGELFF. The CDR3 region has the DNA TGTGCCTGGAGTGACAGCACCGGGGAGCTGTTTTTT.

The sample holds one count of this clone. CDR3 bases: TGCGCCAGCAGTCCCCCCGACACTGAAGCTTTCTTT. Amino acids: CASSPPDTEAFF. This rearrangement joins TRBV10-2 to TRBJ1-1, with D hard to call. Per germline, CDR1 WSHSY and CDR2 SAAADI. The CDR3 contains 12 residues. With 5 bases removed from V and 3 bases from J, the gap between germline ends came to 7 bases.

The V gene is TRBV7-2, the J gene TRBJ1-5, with 7 bases identical to TRBD1. The ends lost 6 bases at V and 1 base at J; junction bases unmatched: 0. This CDR3 is built from 13 residues. CDR1 is SGHTA and CDR2 is FQGNSA in the germline V gene. The CDR3 region is CASRGQSNQPQHF. The CDR3 nucleotides are TGTGCCAGCAGGGGACAGAGCAATCAGCCCCAGCATTTT.

The chain is built from TRBV6-4 and TRBJ2-7; tentative D call: TRBD2 (5 bases). Trimming pared 3 bases from V and 5 bases from J, leaving 17 bases between. CDR3 length equals 15 residues. Germline V CDR1 and CDR2: MRHNA, SNTAGT. In DNA, the CDR3 is TGTGCCAGCAGTGATCAGGATCCAGCGGCCCACGAGCAGTACTTC. Translating it yields CASSDQDPAAHEQYF.

The V and J genes are TRBV28 and TRBJ1-6, with 10 bases identical to TRBD1. Losses at the gene ends were 9 bases for V and 8 bases for J; bases not matched to a gene: 10. Germline assignment: CDR1 MDHEN and CDR2 SYDVKM. The CDR3 extends over 15 amino acids. DNA of the CDR3: TGTGCCAGTCAGGGGGCCGGGACAGGGGATTCACCCCTCCACTTT. This codes for CASQGAGTGDSPLHF.

V gene TRBV28 combines with J gene TRBJ2-7, with a weak D call TRBD1 (7 bases). The CDR3 consists of 15 residues. V lost 5 bases and J 1 base, leaving 15 bases between the germline ends. Germline V gene sequence: CDR1 MDHEN, CDR2 SYDVKM. CDR3 DNA sequence: TGTGCCAGCAGTCCAGGGGGTCGGGGGTCCTACGAGCAGTACTTC. Its translation: CASSPGGRGSYEQYF. Complete variable domain (other parts from reference TRBV28 and TRBJ2-7): DVKVTQSSRYLVKRTGEKVFLECVQDMDHENMFWYRQDPGLGLRLIYFSYDVKMKEKGDIPEGYSVSREKKERFSLILESASTNQTSMYLCASSPGGRGSYEQYFGPGTRLTVT.

This chain uses TRBV4-3 with TRBJ1-3; unclear D gene. CDR3 size: 16 residues. V gave up 6 bases and J gave up 2 bases, with 17 bases separating them. From germline, CDR1 is LGHNA and CDR2 YSLEER. In nucleotides, the CDR3 is TGCGCCAGCAGTGATAGCGCGGCCGGCACTGGAAACACCATATATTTT. Translating it yields CASSDSAAGTGNTIYF.

J is TRBJ2-1 and V is TRBV11-3; D may be TRBD1 (5 bases). Trimming shortened V by 4 bases and J by 8 bases, and 18 bases separated the two germline ends. In germline, CDR1 is SGHNT, CDR2 YENEEA. This CDR3 spans 15 amino acids. DNA for the CDR3: TGTGCCAGCAGCTCGGACAAGACAAAGATCCATGAGCAGTTCTTC. Translating it yields CASSSDKTKIHEQFF.

The J gene is TRBJ2-7, the V gene TRBV2; D perhaps matches TRBD2 (6 bases). This CDR3 spans 13 amino acids. Germline V gives CDR1 SNHLY, CDR2 FYNNEI. V lost 7 bases and J lost 1, with 11 bases in between. The CDR3 loop reads CASTIGTSYEQYF. Written as DNA, the CDR3 is TGTGCCAGCACAATCGGGACTTCCTACGAGCAGTACTTC.

In its sample, this clone was seen a few times. The rearrangement uses TRBV30 and TRBJ1-6; 7 bases map to TRBD1. J was trimmed by 6 bases and V by 0 bases; bases with no gene match: 11. CDR3 size: 17 residues. Germline V lookup: CDR1 GTSNPN, CDR2 SVGIG (reference sequence). CDR3 in amino acids: CAWSVSKTGLVNSPLHF. CDR3 nucleotides: TGTGCCTGGAGTGTATCAAAGACAGGGCTAGTTAATTCACCCCTCCACTTT. Full variable domain (remainder filled in from reference TRBV30 and TRBJ1-6): SQTIHQWPATLVQPVGSPLSLECTVEGTSNPNLYWYRQAAGRGLQLLFYSVGIGQISSEVPQNLSASRPQDRQFILSSKKLLLSDSGFYLCAWSVSKTGLVNSPLHFGNGTRLTVT.

CDR3 coding DNA: TGTGCCAGCAGCCAAAGGCTAGCCGGGAATGAGCAGTTCTTC. Its protein is CASSQRLAGNEQFF. This chain connects TRBV3-1 (or the pseudogene TRBV3-2) to TRBJ2-1, with TRBD2 as a possible D gene (5 bases). There are 14 residues in the CDR3. Trimming stripped 2 bases from V and 7 bases from J, with 12 bases between. The germline V gene has CDR1 LGHDT and CDR2 YNNKEL (reference sequence).

The gene calls are TRBV2 and TRBJ2-7, with D possibly matching TRBD1 (5 bases). The CDR3 covers 14 residues. V lost 6 bases to trimming and J lost 2 bases, with 14 bases between them. Germline lookup yields CDR1 SNHLY and CDR2 FYNNEI. CDR3 residues: CASSAQGRTYEQYF. The CDR3 DNA sequence: TGTGCCAGCAGCGCGCAGGGCCGCACCTACGAGCAGTACTTC.

The chain recombines TRBV6-5 with TRBJ2-1, with D possibly being TRBD2 (5 bases). Germline CDR1 MNHEY, CDR2 SVGAGI. V shed 6 bases and J shed 4 bases, with 13 bases lying between them. The CDR3 spans 14 residues. The CDR3 loop is CASRYMGSYNEQFF. CDR3 nucleotides: TGTGCCAGCAGGTATATGGGGAGTTACAATGAGCAGTTCTTC.

V usage is TRBV10-2 and J usage is TRBJ2-1; 7 nucleotides align to TRBD2. There are 12 residues in the CDR3. Germline V CDR1 and CDR2: WSHSY, SAAADI. After removal of 9 bases from V and 6 bases from J, the junction contained 5 bases not matched to a gene. The CDR3 is CASSGLGNEQFF. The CDR3 bases are TGCGCCAGTTCTGGACTAGGCAATGAGCAGTTCTTC.

J is TRBJ2-5 and V is TRBV7-9, with D possibly TRBD1 on 6 matching bases. Germline-derived CDR1 and CDR2 are SEHNR and FQNEAQ (reference sequence). V lost 5 bases, J lost 1 base, and 11 bases lay in between. This CDR3 contains 14 residues. The CDR3, as DNA: TGTGCCAGCAGCAGGACAGAATCCCAAGAGACCCAGTACTTC. Translated: CASSRTESQETQYF.

V and J are TRBV29-1 and TRBJ1-2, with 9 bases identical to TRBD1. Germline V CDR1 and CDR2: SQVTM, ANQGSEA. Unmatched junction bases numbered 11, after V lost 5 bases and J lost 4 bases. The CDR3 runs 15 residues. CDR3 protein: CSVKQGARRSYGYTF. The DNA for the CDR3 is TGCAGCGTTAAACAGGGGGCACGGAGGAGCTATGGCTACACCTTC. Complete variable domain (other parts from reference TRBV29-1 and TRBJ1-2): SAVISQKPSRDICQRGTSLTIQCQVDSQVTMMFWYRQQPGQSLTLIATANQGSEATYESGFVIDKFPISRPNLTFSTLTVSNMSPEDSSIYLCSVKQGARRSYGYTFGSGTRLTVV.

This rearrangement joins TRBV24-1 to TRBJ2-6, with D perhaps matching TRBD1 (6 bases). CDR3 size: 15 residues. Looked up from germline, CDR1 is KGHDR and CDR2 is SFDVKD. With 4 bases removed from V and 8 bases from J, the gap between germline ends came to 14 bases. For the CDR3, the DNA is TGTGCCACCAGTGAAAGGGGGACGGGGTCCAACGTCCTGACTTTC. This codes for CATSERGTGSNVLTF.

V is TRBV7-2 and J is TRBJ2-5; D gene uncertain. V gave up 0 bases and J gave up 5 bases, with 10 bases separating them. This CDR3 is 14 amino acids long. Per the germline V gene, CDR1 is SGHTA and CDR2 is FQGNSA. The chain's CDR3 is CASSLALRSETQYF. Written as DNA, the CDR3 is TGTGCCAGCAGCTTAGCGCTACGGTCGGAGACCCAGTACTTC.

The chain links TRBV5-1 to TRBJ1-1; D is unresolved. V shed 0 bases and J shed 0 bases, with 15 bases lying between them. This CDR3 is 17 amino acids long. CDR1 and CDR2 (germline): SGHRS, YFSETQ. In nucleotides, the CDR3 is TGCGCCAGCAGCTTGGGCCACGGGGATTTCATGAACACTGAAGCTTTCTTT. Its translation is CASSLGHGDFMNTEAFF.

CDR3 in DNA: TGTGCCAGTGCGGGACAGTACTACAATGAGCAGTTCTTC. Amino acids: CASAGQYYNEQFF. This chain uses TRBV6-5 with TRBJ2-1, with D possibly being TRBD1 (7 bases). Germline CDR1 MNHEY, CDR2 SVGAGI. V shed 9 bases and J shed 3 bases, with 12 bases lying between them. This CDR3 comprises 13 residues.

The CDR3 DNA is TGTGCCAGCTCTCCGAGCCGGGACAGGGAAGCTTTCTTT. Residues: CASSPSRDREAFF. This chain uses TRBV18 with TRBJ1-1; 8 positions agree with TRBD1. The V segment lost 6 bases and the J segment 8 bases; nucleotides outside the gene matches: 8. The CDR3 extends over 13 amino acids. CDR1 KGHSH and CDR2 LQKENI come from the germline V gene. The whole variable domain, remainder taken from reference TRBV18 and TRBJ1-1, is NAGVMQNPRHLVRRRGQEARLRCSPMKGHSHVYWYRQLPEEGLKFMVYLQKENIIDESGMPKERFSAEFPKEGPSILRIQQVVRGDSAAYFCASSPSRDREAFFGQGTRLTVV.